This entry lists 23 T cell receptor beta chains sequenced from one sample in a study of regulatory T cells in long-lasting Graves disease. Building of the TCR beta libraries involved iRepertoire HTBI primers and Arm-PCR of CDR3 regions. TCRdb used MiXCR to reprocess the multiplex PCR reads, holding one entry per CDR3 protein. The sample consists of around 420,000 distinct CDR3 sequences, 15% of them appearing once. Time point here: newly diagnosed GD, antithyroid drugs for less than 3 months. Researchers made the TCR library from RNA that was extracted from PBMCs. The same data also contributed to another study, on T cells in Graves' hyperthyroidism and ophthalmopathy.

The sequenced sample was peripheral blood mononuclear cells (PBMCs), obtained at new diagnosis, from a patient treated with antithyroid drugs. The receptor source for this set is a middle-aged woman with Graves disease.

This clonotype was counted between two and nine times. V is TRBV7-9 and J is TRBJ2-7; D may be TRBD1 (6 bases). Per germline, CDR1 SEHNR and CDR2 FQNEAQ (reference sequence). This CDR3 is 17 amino acids long. With 1 base removed from V and 0 bases from J, the gap between germline ends came to 16 bases. The DNA for the CDR3 is TGTGCCAGCAGCTTAGGAGTTCCAGGGGAGAGCTCCTACGAGCAGTACTTC. This encodes CASSLGVPGESSYEQYF.

This clonotype was detected many times. The V call is TRBV11-3, the J call TRBJ2-3; no reliable D call. Germline CDR1 SGHNT, CDR2 YENEEA. The CDR3 contains 13 residues. V was pared by 0 bases and J by 5 bases, with 6 bases between. This CDR3 is CASSLDGEDTQYF. Here the CDR3 DNA reads TGTGCCAGCAGCTTAGATGGCGAAGATACGCAGTATTTT.

This clonotype showed up many times. The chain's CDR3 is CASSLQAGNEQFF. The CDR3, as DNA: TGTGCCAGCAGCTTACAAGCGGGAAATGAGCAGTTCTTC. The chain uses TRBV7-2 and TRBJ2-1, with 7 nucleotides matching TRBD2. J was trimmed by 7 bases and V by 2 bases; bases with no gene match: 2. From germline, CDR1 is SGHTA and CDR2 FQGNSA. The CDR3 is 13 residues long.

In the case of this clonotype: Since no conserved phenylalanine or tryptophan closes the CDR3, a read error is the likely cause. In DNA form, the CDR3 reads TGTGCCAGCAGTTACTTGAACCCGGGGACCCTGGGAGATACGCAGTATCTT. Its protein is CASSYLNPGTLGDTQYL. The chain recombines TRBV6-4 with TRBJ2-3; D tentatively reads TRBD1 or TRBD2 (5 bases each). V dropped 5 bases and J dropped 5 bases, with 23 bases sitting between them. The CDR3 spans 17 residues. Germline lookup yields CDR1 MRHNA and CDR2 SNTAGT.

This clonotype was found many times. The chain links TRBV15 to TRBJ2-7; 7 nucleotides agree with TRBD1. The CDR3 totals 15 residues. Germline loops: CDR1 LNHNV, CDR2 YYDKDF (reference sequence). Trimming cost V 0 bases and J 0 bases; bases outside gene matches: 2. The CDR3 here is CATSRDRDSSYEQYF. The DNA of the CDR3 is TGTGCCACCAGCAGAGACAGGGACAGCTCCTACGAGCAGTACTTC.

In this sample, this clonotype turned up many times. The genes are TRBV9 and TRBJ1-3; D remains unclear. The germline V and J ends were trimmed by 0 bases and 3 bases, with 4 bases remaining between them. Germline V gene data show CDR1 as SGDLS and CDR2 as YYNGEE. The CDR3 sequence is 13 residues long. This CDR3 reads CASSVGLGNTIYF. The DNA for the CDR3 is TGTGCCAGCAGCGTAGGGCTTGGAAACACCATATATTTT.

The gene calls are TRBV15 and TRBJ2-7; TRBD2 matches at 10 bases. The CDR3 runs to 15 residues. Germline V gene lookup returns CDR1 LNHNV and CDR2 YYDKDF (reference sequence). V shed 4 bases and J 7 bases; nucleotides not matched to a gene: 10. The CDR3 DNA sequence: TGTGCCACCAGCAACACCCTAGCGGGAGCAGGGGAGCAGTACTTC. The encoded protein is CATSNTLAGAGEQYF.

This clonotype was seen only a few times. V usage is TRBV7-2 and J usage is TRBJ1-5; 10 bases agree with TRBD1. V trimming: 4 bases; J trimming: 7 bases; junction bases outside the gene matches: 13. The CDR3 totals 17 residues. Germline lookup yields CDR1 SGHTA and CDR2 FQGNSA. Here the CDR3 DNA reads TGTGCCAGCAGCTCCGCCCGGGACAGGGGAAGTGAGCAGCCCCAGCATTTT. It translates to CASSSARDRGSEQPQHF.

In this sample, this clonotype turned up many times. The V call is TRBV24-1, the J call TRBJ2-5; 7 bases fit TRBD1. J gave up 5 bases and V 2 bases, and 13 bases lay outside the gene matches. The germline V gene encodes CDR1 KGHDR and CDR2 SFDVKD. CDR3 length: 17 amino acids. The CDR3 loop reads CATSDSGRQGMRETQYF. CDR3 DNA sequence: TGTGCCACCAGTGATTCGGGCCGACAGGGTATGCGGGAGACCCAGTACTTC.

J is TRBJ2-1 and V is TRBV7-9, with 9 bases fitting TRBD1. J lost 0 bases, V lost 6 bases, and 0 bases had no gene match. This CDR3 is built from 14 residues. The V gene's germline CDR1 is SEHNR and CDR2 FQNEAQ (reference sequence). The chain's CDR3 is CASRDRGSYNEQFF. The CDR3 region has the DNA TGTGCCAGCAGGGACAGGGGCTCCTACAATGAGCAGTTCTTC.

This chain joins TRBV15 and TRBJ2-5, with D hard to call. Trimming cost V 5 bases and J 1 base, with 5 bases left between them. Germline V gives CDR1 LNHNV, CDR2 YYDKDF (reference sequence). The CDR3 runs to 12 residues. CDR3 sequence: CATSRPQETQYF. The CDR3 coding sequence is TGTGCCACCAGCCGCCCCCAAGAGACCCAGTACTTC.

This clonotype was picked up many times. The chain has TRBV12-5 and TRBJ2-1; TRBD2 matches 7 bases. This CDR3 is 18 amino acids long. Losses at the gene ends were 3 bases for V and 7 bases for J; bases not matched to a gene: 18. The V gene's germline CDR1 is LGHNT and CDR2 FRNRAP. The CDR3 DNA reads TGTGCTAGTGGTTTCTTTCTTTACACAGGCGGGAGTTTAAATGAGCAGTTCTTC. Residues: CASGFFLYTGGSLNEQFF.

This clonotype was found many times. The chain is built from TRBV11-2 and TRBJ2-1, with 8 bases that match TRBD2. Germline-derived CDR1 and CDR2 are SGHAT and FQNNGV. V dropped 0 bases and J dropped 6; count of bases not matched to a gene: 10. The CDR3 contains 17 residues. The CDR3 loop reads CASSLDLRGASGNEQFF. The DNA for the CDR3 is TGTGCCAGCAGCTTAGATCTGCGGGGGGCGAGCGGCAATGAGCAGTTCTTC.

This clonotype has just a few counts. Without the conserved terminal phenylalanine or tryptophan, this CDR3 likely stems from a read error. The J gene is TRBJ2-3, the V gene TRBV12-3 or TRBV12-4; D gene unclear. V lost 7 bases and J 0 bases, leaving 8 bases between the germline ends. This CDR3 has 13 residues. In DNA form, the CDR3 reads TGTGCCAGCAACATAGTGAGCACAGATACGCAGTATTCT. This translates into CASNIVSTDTQYS.

This clonotype was recorded at least ten times. The chain recombines TRBV12-5 with TRBJ1-2; TRBD1 aligns across 7 bases. The germline gives CDR1 LGHNT, CDR2 FRNRAP. The CDR3 extends over 15 amino acids. V lost 2 bases, J lost 1 base, and 4 bases stayed unmatched. CDR3 nucleotide sequence: TGTGCTAGTGGTTTGATGGCAGGGGGTAACTATGGCTACACCTTC. It codes for CASGLMAGGNYGYTF.

This clonotype was observed many times. CDR3 loop: CASSYSAVLKPEQYF. The CDR3 nucleotides read TGTGCCAGCAGTTACTCGGCAGTTCTGAAGCCCGAGCAGTACTTC. The genes are TRBV6-5 and TRBJ2-7; D gene unclear. Germline CDR1 and CDR2: MNHEY and SVGAGI. Between the trimmed V and J ends, which lost 0 bases and 6 bases, there was a span of 15 bases. CDR3 length: 15 residues.

Remarks on this clonotype: This may be a read error, as it is one base from a much larger clone. CDR3 in DNA: TGTGCCAGCAGCTTAGAGGGGTCCCAAGAGACCCAGTACTTC. Translated, it gives CASSLEGSQETQYF. This chain connects TRBV11-3 to TRBJ2-5; D remains ambiguous. Germline CDR1 is SGHNT and CDR2 is YENEEA. The V and J ends lost 0 bases and 1 base respectively, with 6 bases between them. The CDR3 spans 14 residues.

This clonotype was seen at least ten times. The chain links TRBV20-1 to TRBJ2-7; 7 bases match TRBD1. Germline lookup yields CDR1 DFQATT and CDR2 SNEGSKA (reference sequence). The V gene end was trimmed by 5 bases and the J gene end by 2 bases; junction bases not matched to a gene: 9. The CDR3 sequence is 14 residues long. The CDR3 DNA reads as TGCAGTGCTTCAAAACAGGGGAGTACCTACGAGCAGTACTTC. This codes for CSASKQGSTYEQYF.

This clonotype was picked up a small number of times. The CDR3 nucleotides read TGTGCCAGCAGTGACAGGGGGGTGGGTCAGCCCCAGCATTTT. It codes for CASSDRGVGQPQHF. The V and J genes are TRBV2 and TRBJ1-5; 7 bases are a match to TRBD1. Germline V gene sequence: CDR1 SNHLY, CDR2 FYNNEI. Trimming cost V 3 bases and J 6 bases; bases outside gene matches: 5. The CDR3 has 14 residues.

The V call is TRBV29-1, the J call TRBJ1-2; 8 bases agree with TRBD1. Germline CDR1 reads SQVTM; CDR2 reads ANQGSEA. The CDR3 runs 15 residues. The junction had 6 bases not matched to a gene; V was cut back by 3 bases and J by 0 bases. The CDR3 DNA reads as TGCAGCGTTGACCTCGGACAGGGAGCTAACTATGGCTACACCTTC. As protein: CSVDLGQGANYGYTF.

This clonotype was observed at least ten times. This sequence joins TRBV5-4 and TRBJ2-5, with D perhaps TRBD1 (6 bases). The CDR3 covers 15 residues. The germline gives CDR1 SGHNT, CDR2 YYREEE (reference sequence). The germline V and J ends were trimmed by 0 bases and 0 bases, with 9 bases remaining between them. The CDR3 DNA reads TGTGCCAGCAGCTTGGGGGACACTAACCAAGAGACCCAGTACTTC. This translates into CASSLGDTNQETQYF.

This clonotype was counted many times. The CDR3 spells CAISDRTGGNEQFF. In DNA form, the CDR3 reads TGTGCCATCAGTGATAGGACAGGAGGCAATGAGCAGTTCTTC. The rearrangement links TRBV10-3 to TRBJ2-1, with 7 bases matching TRBD1. The CDR3 is 14 amino acids. The ends lost 3 bases at V and 6 bases at J; junction bases unmatched: 5. Germline-derived CDR1 and CDR2 are ENHRY and SYGVKD.

This clonotype was counted at least ten times. DNA of the CDR3: TGTGCCAGCAGCCAAGAAGCGGGAGGGATGGCCGATACGCAGTATTTT. Protein product: CASSQEAGGMADTQYF. This sequence joins TRBV3-1 and TRBJ2-3; TRBD2 matches at 10 bases. The CDR3 loop spans 16 amino acids. Per germline, CDR1 LGHDT and CDR2 YNNKEL (reference sequence). The junction had 6 bases not matched to a gene; V was cut back by 0 bases and J by 6 bases.